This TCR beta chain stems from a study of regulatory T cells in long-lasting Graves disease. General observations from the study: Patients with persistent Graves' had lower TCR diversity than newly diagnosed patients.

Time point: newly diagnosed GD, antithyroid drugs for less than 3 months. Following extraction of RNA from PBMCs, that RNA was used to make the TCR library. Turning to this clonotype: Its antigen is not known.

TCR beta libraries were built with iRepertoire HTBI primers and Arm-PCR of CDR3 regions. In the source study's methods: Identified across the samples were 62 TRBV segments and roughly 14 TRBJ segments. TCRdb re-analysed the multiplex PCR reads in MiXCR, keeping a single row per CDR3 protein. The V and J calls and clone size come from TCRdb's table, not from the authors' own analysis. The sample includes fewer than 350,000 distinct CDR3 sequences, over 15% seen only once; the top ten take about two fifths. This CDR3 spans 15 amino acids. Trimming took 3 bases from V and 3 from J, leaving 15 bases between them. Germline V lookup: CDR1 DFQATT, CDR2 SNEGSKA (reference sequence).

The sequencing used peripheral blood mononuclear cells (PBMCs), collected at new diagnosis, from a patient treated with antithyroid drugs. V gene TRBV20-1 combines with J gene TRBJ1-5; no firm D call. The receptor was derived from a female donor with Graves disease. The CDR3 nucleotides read TGCAGTGCTAGCCCCCCCAGAGGGTCCAATCAGCCCCAGCATTTT. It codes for CSASPPRGSNQPQHF.